The clone carrying this T cell receptor (beta chain) appeared many times. Graves' hyperthyroidism was deemed stable given no ophthalmopathy progression within 18 months. Researchers barred patients who had uncontrolled infection, other autoimmune disease, pregnancy or lactation. This sample is part of a study of T cells in Graves' hyperthyroidism and ophthalmopathy. Authors of the study amplified TCR beta CDR3 regions from RNA transcripts. During a first-round RT-PCR of the TCR CDR3, the HTBI primer set was used. Via MiXCR, TCRdb re-called the multiplex PCR reads, giving one row per CDR3 protein. The table includes some 180,000 distinct CDR3 sequences, around 16% detected once. Between the trimmed V and J ends, which lost 5 bases and 5 bases, there was a span of 10 bases. The CDR3 covers 12 residues. CDR1 is MNHNS and CDR2 is SASEGT in the germline V gene.

This TCR came from a woman aged 45-65 years with Graves' hyperthyroidism. J is TRBJ2-7 and V is TRBV6-1; no clear D. The material sequenced was blood. CDR3 region: CASSRSENEQYF. DNA of the CDR3: TGTGCCAGCAGTCGCTCCGAGAACGAGCAGTACTTC.